The present T cell receptor (beta chain) was sequenced within a study of blood T cell repertoires in COVID-19 (dated by TCRdb to 2018 to 2020). At the level of the whole study: The collaborator samples originated in the United States, Italy and Spain and spanned the acute and convalescent phases of COVID-19. The prospective study material was composed of cDNA or gDNA derived from T cells, B-cell-depleted T cells, or PBMCs. Subjects who had been exposed to COVID-19, were actively infected with it, or had recovered from it provided the deeply sampled blood TCRbeta repertoires that made up the dataset. The repertoires were made available in a free public database intended to serve as a resource for research on the immune response to SARS-CoV-2. Samples were obtained from the ongoing ImmuneRACE study (first 160 participants) and from some 1,300 subjects provided by 6 global collaborators. Nearly every sample came with metadata listing a de-identified subject ID, COVID-19 status, age in years and sex. Where HLA class I and class II types were available, the types were taken from metadata supplied by the sample provider, not from assay-based typing. Overall study outcomes, separate from this receptor: Clinical and demographic metadata were provided uncurated, with the amount varying by source and participant.

To note about this clone: What this receptor recognizes is not known. Per-base quality was not reported, and no clone a single base away is much larger than it.

In the prospective study, participants were about 18 to 90 years old, resided in 24 geographic areas of the United States, and were enrolled through a virtual design. In the prospective study, cohorts were assigned on the basis of participant-reported clinical history obtained from a screening survey and a study questionnaire. Recovered participants in ImmuneRACE Cohort 3 were defined by two consecutive negative NP/OP PCR tests, clearance by a healthcare professional, or resolution of symptoms. In the prospective study, mobile phlebotomists collected whole blood, serum and a nasopharyngeal or oropharyngeal swab from each participant. Prospective study participants could optionally give additional blood draws and questionnaires over a roughly two-month period. Before DNA extraction, prospective study blood samples were shipped either frozen or at room temperature. The CDR3 starts with the cysteine, ends with the phenylalanine, and has 15 residues. The kept DNA is CDR3 alone, 45 bases in frame from the first base. V is cut back by 0 bases and J by 0 bases, with 2 bases in the junction unmatched. CDR1 and CDR2 (SGDLS, YYNGEE) derive from the germline V gene.

TCRbeta CDR3 regions were amplified from genomic DNA by means of the immunoSEQ Assay, a bias-controlled multiplex PCR. Processing in the source paper ran as follows. Within the assay, amplification of reference gene primers was used to estimate how many nucleated cells each sample contained. Sequence reads were collapsed and filtered to measure the absolute abundance of every unique TCRbeta CDR3 rearrangement. Productive Simpson clonality was computed per sample as the square root of Simpson's diversity index over productive rearrangements. As stored in TCRdb, this immuneACCESS dataset retains in-frame rearrangements with V and J assigned. A fraction of the clones does not appear; measured against another copy, unresolved V genes explain less than half of the discrepancy, and the remainder lacks a known reason. V, J and clone size are taken as reported in that table, and D and trimming were inferred from the DNA itself. The sample includes a few hundred thousand clones, with around 89% observed a single time. The ten biggest clones cover roughly 1.2% of the sample.

Specimen: PBMCs or T cells enriched from blood (not recorded which). The chain uses TRBV9 and TRBJ1-1, and 7 junctional nucleotides match TRBD1. The clonotype comes from a woman aged 18-29 years who had recovered from COVID-19. The nucleotides read TGTGCCAGCAGCGTAGAAGGGGGCTTGAACACTGAAGCTTTCTTT. Its protein reads: CASSVEGGLNTEAFF. The entire variable domain, with the stretches around the CDR3 drawn from the reference TRBV9 and TRBJ1-1 proteins, is DSGVTQTPKHLITATGQRVTLRCSPRSGDLSVYWYQQSLDQGLQFLIQYYNGEERAKGNILERFSAQQFPDLHSELNLSSLELGDSALYFCASSVEGGLNTEAFFGQGTRLTVV.